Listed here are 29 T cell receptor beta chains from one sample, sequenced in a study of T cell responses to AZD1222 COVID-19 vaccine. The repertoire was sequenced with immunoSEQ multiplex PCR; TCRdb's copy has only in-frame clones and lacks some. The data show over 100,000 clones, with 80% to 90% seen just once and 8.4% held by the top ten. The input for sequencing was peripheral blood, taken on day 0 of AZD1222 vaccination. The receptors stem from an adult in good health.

The CDR3 here is CASSAGAGSFQPQHF. The CDR3, as DNA: TGTGCCAGCTCGGCAGGCGCTGGCAGTTTTCAGCCCCAGCATTTT. This chain links TRBV18 with TRBJ1-5; D not resolved. This CDR3 has 15 residues. Germline V gene sequence: CDR1 KGHSH, CDR2 LQKENI. The germline V and J ends were trimmed by 6 bases and 6 bases, with 18 bases remaining between them.

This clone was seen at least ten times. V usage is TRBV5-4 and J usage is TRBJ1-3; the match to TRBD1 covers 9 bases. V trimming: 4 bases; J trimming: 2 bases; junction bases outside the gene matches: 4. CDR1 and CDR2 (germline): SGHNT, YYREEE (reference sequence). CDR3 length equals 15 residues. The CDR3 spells CASSEGTGTGNTIYF. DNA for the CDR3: TGTGCCAGCAGCGAAGGGACAGGGACTGGAAACACCATATATTTT.

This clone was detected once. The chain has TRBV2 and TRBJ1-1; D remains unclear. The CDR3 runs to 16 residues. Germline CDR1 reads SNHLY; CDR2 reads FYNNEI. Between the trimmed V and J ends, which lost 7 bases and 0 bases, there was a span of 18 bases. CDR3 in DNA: TGTGCCAGCATCAGGATACAAGAGGGATTGAACACTGAAGCTTTCTTT. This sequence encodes CASIRIQEGLNTEAFF.

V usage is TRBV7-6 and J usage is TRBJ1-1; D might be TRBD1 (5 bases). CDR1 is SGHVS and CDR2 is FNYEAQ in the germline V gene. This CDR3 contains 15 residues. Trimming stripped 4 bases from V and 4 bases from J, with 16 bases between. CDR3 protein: CASSSRLTVGTEAFF. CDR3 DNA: TGTGCCAGCAGCTCCCGACTGACAGTTGGCACTGAAGCTTTCTTT.

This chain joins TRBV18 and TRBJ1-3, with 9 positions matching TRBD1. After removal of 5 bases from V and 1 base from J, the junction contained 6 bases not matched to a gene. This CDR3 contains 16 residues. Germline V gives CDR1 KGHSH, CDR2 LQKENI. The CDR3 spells CASSWDRVKSGNTIYF. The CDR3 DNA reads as TGTGCCAGCTCATGGGACAGGGTGAAGTCTGGAAACACCATATATTTT.

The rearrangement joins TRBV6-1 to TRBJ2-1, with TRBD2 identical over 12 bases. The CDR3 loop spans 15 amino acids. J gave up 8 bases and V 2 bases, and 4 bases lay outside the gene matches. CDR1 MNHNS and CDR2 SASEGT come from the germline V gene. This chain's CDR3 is CASSESLAGGDEQFF. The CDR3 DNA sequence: TGTGCCAGCAGTGAATCCCTAGCGGGGGGGGATGAGCAGTTCTTC.

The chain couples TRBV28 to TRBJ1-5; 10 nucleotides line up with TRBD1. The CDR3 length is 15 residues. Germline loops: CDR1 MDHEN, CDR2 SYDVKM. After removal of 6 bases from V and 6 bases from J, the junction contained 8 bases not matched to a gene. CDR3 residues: CASRLTGGGGQPQHF. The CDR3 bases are TGTGCCAGCAGACTGACAGGGGGCGGAGGTCAGCCCCAGCATTTT. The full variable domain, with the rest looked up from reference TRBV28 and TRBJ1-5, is DVKVTQSSRYLVKRTGEKVFLECVQDMDHENMFWYRQDPGLGLRLIYFSYDVKMKEKGDIPEGYSVSREKKERFSLILESASTNQTSMYLCASRLTGGGGQPQHFGDGTRLSIL.

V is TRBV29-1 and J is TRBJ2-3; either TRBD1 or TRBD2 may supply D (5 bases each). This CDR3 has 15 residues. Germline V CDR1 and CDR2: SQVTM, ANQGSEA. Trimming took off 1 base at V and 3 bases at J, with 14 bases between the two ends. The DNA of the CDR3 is TGCAGCGTTGAAGTTAGGCCCTGGGGGACAGATACGCAGTATTTT. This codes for CSVEVRPWGTDTQYF.

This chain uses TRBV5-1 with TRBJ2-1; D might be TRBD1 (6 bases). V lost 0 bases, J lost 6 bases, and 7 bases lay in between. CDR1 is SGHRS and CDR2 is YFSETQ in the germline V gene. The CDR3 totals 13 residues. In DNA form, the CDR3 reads TGCGCCAGCAGCTTGGTGGACAGCAATGAGCAGTTCTTC. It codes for CASSLVDSNEQFF.

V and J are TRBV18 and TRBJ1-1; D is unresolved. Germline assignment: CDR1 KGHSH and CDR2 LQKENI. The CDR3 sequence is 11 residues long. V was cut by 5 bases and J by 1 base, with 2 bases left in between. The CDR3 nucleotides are TGTGCCAGCTCATCGAACACTGAAGCTTTCTTT. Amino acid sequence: CASSSNTEAFF.

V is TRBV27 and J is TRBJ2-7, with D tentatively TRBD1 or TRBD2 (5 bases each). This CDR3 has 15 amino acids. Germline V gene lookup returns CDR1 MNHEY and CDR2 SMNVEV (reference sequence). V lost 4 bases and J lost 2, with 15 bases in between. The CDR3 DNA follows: TGTGCCAGCAGTTCGGCCGGGACGGTTGCCTACGAGCAGTACTTC. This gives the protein CASSSAGTVAYEQYF.

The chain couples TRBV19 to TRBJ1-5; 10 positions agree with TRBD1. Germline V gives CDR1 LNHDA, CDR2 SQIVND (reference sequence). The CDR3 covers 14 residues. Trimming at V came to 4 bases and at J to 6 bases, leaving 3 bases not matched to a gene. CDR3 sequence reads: CASSTTGGSQPQHF. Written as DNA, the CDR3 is TGTGCCAGTAGTACGACAGGGGGCAGTCAGCCCCAGCATTTT.

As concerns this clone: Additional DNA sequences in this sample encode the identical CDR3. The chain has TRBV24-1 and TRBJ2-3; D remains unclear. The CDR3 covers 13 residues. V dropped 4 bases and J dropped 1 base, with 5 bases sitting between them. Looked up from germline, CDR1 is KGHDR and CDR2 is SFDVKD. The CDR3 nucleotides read TGTGCCACCAGTGAGGACGGCACAGATACGCAGTATTTT. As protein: CATSEDGTDTQYF.

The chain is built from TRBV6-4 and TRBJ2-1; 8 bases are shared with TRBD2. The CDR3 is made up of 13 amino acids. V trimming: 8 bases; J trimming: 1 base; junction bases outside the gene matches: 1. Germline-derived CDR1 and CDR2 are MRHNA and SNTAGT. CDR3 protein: CASAGGSYNEQFF. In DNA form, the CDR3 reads TGTGCCAGCGCGGGGGGTTCCTACAATGAGCAGTTCTTC.

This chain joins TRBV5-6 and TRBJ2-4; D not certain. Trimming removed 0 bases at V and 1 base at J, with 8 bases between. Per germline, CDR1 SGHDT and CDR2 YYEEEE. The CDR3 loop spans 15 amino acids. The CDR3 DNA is TGTGCCAGCAGCTTGGGTCTTACGGCCAAAAACATTCAGTACTTC. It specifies CASSLGLTAKNIQYF.

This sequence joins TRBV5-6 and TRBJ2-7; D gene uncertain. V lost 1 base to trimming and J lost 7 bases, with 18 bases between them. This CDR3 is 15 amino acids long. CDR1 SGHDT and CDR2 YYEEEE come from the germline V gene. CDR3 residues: CASSLRASIPLEQYF. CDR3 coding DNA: TGTGCCAGCAGCTTGAGGGCCTCCATACCTTTAGAGCAGTACTTC.

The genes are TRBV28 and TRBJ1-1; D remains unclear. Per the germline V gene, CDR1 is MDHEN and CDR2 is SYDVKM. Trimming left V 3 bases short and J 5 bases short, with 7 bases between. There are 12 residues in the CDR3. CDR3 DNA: TGTGCCAGCAGTTTGAGGGTGACTGAAGCTTTCTTT. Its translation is CASSLRVTEAFF.

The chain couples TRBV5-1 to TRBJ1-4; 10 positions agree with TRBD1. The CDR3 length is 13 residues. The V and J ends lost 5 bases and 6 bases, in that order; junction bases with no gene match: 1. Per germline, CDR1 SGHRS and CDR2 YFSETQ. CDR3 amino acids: CASRGTGDEKLFF. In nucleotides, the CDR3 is TGCGCCAGCAGGGGGACAGGGGATGAAAAACTGTTTTTT.

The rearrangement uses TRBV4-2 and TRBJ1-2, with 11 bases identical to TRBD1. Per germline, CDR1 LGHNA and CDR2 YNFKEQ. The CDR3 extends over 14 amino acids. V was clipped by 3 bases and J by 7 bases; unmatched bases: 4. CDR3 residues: CASSHRTGGSGYTF. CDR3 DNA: TGTGCCAGCAGCCACCGGACAGGGGGCTCTGGCTACACCTTC.

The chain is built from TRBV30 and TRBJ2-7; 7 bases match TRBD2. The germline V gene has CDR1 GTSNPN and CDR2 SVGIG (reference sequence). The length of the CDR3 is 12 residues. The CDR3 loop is CAHSTGGYEQYF. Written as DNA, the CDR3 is TGTGCACACAGTACGGGGGGTTACGAGCAGTACTTC.

The CDR3 DNA follows: TGTGCCAGCTCCTTGGGACGGGAGCAGTACTTC. As protein: CASSLGREQYF. J is TRBJ2-7 and V is TRBV28, with D perhaps assigned TRBD1 or TRBD2 (5 bases each). V lost 8 bases and J lost 7, with 12 bases in between. CDR1 and CDR2 (germline): MDHEN, SYDVKM. The CDR3 has 11 residues.

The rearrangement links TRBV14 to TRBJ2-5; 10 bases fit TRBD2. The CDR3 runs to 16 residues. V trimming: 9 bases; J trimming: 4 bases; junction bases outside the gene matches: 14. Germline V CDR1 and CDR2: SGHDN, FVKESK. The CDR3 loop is CARAAASGGAGETQYF. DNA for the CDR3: TGTGCCAGAGCAGCAGCCAGCGGGGGGGCCGGAGAGACCCAGTACTTC.

The CDR3, as DNA: TGTGCCAGCAGCCCTGGACAGCGGAACACTGAAGCTTTCTTT. This encodes CASSPGQRNTEAFF. This rearrangement joins TRBV9 to TRBJ1-1; perhaps TRBD1 as D (6 bases). The V gene's germline CDR1 is SGDLS and CDR2 YYNGEE. The germline V and J ends were trimmed by 4 bases and 1 base, with 11 bases remaining between them. The CDR3 length is 14 residues.

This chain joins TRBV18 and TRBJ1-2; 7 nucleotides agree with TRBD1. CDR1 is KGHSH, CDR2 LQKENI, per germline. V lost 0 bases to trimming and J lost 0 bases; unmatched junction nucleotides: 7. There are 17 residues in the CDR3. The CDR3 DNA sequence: TGTGCCAGCTCACCACCCCTTACAGGGGTAGCTAACTATGGCTACACCTTC. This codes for CASSPPLTGVANYGYTF.

CDR3: CASSVGGQVYEQYF. The CDR3 DNA is TGTGCCAGCAGTGTTGGTGGACAGGTCTACGAGCAGTACTTC. The chain links TRBV28 to TRBJ2-7; 7 bases line up with TRBD1. V lost 5 bases to trimming and J lost 3 bases; unmatched junction nucleotides: 7. The CDR3 loop spans 14 amino acids. Per germline, CDR1 MDHEN and CDR2 SYDVKM.

The CDR3 sequence: CATRQGDRNNEQFF. The CDR3 region has the DNA TGTGCCACCCGACAGGGGGATAGAAACAATGAGCAGTTCTTC. The rearrangement links TRBV24-1 to TRBJ2-1, with TRBD1 matching 9 bases. Germline V gene sequence: CDR1 KGHDR, CDR2 SFDVKD. This CDR3 comprises 14 residues. V was clipped by 9 bases and J by 5 bases; unmatched bases: 7.

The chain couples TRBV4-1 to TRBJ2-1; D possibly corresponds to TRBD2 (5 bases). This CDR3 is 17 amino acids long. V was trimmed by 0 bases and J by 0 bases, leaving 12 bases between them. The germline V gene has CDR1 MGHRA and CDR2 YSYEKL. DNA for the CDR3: TGCGCCAGCAGCCAAGATCGCACCACTAGCTCCTACAATGAGCAGTTCTTC. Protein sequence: CASSQDRTTSSYNEQFF.

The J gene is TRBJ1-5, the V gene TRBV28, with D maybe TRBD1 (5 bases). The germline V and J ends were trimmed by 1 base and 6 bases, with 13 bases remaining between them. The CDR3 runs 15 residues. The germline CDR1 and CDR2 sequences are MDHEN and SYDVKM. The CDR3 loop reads CASSLSGAGAQPQHF. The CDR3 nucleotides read TGTGCCAGCAGTTTATCTGGGGCTGGGGCTCAGCCCCAGCATTTT.

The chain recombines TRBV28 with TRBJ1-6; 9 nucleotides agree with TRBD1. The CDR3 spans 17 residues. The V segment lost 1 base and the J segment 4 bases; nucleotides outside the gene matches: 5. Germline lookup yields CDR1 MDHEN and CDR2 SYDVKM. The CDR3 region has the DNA TGTGCCAGCAGTTTATATGCGACAGGGGGTTATAATTCACCCCTCCACTTT. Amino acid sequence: CASSLYATGGYNSPLHF.